This T cell receptor (beta chain) was identified in a study of T cell changes during pregnancy in multiple sclerosis. Germline CDR1 reads MNHEY; CDR2 reads SMNVEV (reference sequence). V shed 7 bases, J shed 2 bases, and the junction held 8 bases outside the gene matches. This CDR3 is built from 15 residues. Profiled with immunoSEQ multiplex PCR; TCRdb holds only in-frame clones, not every one. The table includes about 63,000 clones, about 94% detected once. The sample consisted of CD8+ T cells from peripheral blood mononuclear cells, taken in the second trimester of pregnancy. This clonotype originated in a female donor with multiple sclerosis, enrolled in a pregnancy study. This chain links TRBV27 with TRBJ2-3; TRBD1 aligns across 8 bases. The CDR3 reads CASTPRGRSTDTQYF. In DNA form, the CDR3 reads TGTGCCAGCACCCCCAGGGGGCGTTCCACAGATACGCAGTATTTT.